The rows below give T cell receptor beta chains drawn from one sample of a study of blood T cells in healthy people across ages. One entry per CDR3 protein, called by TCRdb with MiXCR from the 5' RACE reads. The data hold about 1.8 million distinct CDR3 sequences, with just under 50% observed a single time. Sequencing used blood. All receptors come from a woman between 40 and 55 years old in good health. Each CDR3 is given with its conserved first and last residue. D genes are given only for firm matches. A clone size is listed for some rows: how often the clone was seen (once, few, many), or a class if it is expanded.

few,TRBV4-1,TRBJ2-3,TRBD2,CASSQGPGLAGQDTQYF,TGCGCCAGCAGCCAAGGCCCGGGACTAGCGGGGCAAGATACGCAGTATTTT
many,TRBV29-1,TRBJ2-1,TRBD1,CSVLRRQTGGNEQFF,TGCAGCGTGCTCCGACGTCAGACAGGGGGCAATGAGCAGTTCTTC
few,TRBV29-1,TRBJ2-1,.,CSVAILSSSRSVGYVQFF,TGCAGCGTTGCCATCCTCAGCTCCTCTAGATCCGTCGGGTATGTGCAGTTCTTC
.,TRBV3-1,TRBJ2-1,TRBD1,CASSPGTANNEQFF,TGTGCCAGCAGCCCCGGGACAGCTAACAATGAGCAGTTCTTC
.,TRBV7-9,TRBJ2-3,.,CASSLFPFRPVDTQYF,TGTGCCAGCAGCTTATTCCCGTTCCGGCCCGTGGATACGCAGTATTTT
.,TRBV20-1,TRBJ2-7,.,CSATPMGQTYEQYF,TGCAGTGCTACCCCAATGGGGCAGACCTACGAGCAGTACTTC
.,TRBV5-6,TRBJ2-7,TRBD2,CASSLFGGGASGSGSYEQYF,TGTGCCAGCAGCTTGTTCGGCGGGGGGGCCTCAGGGTCCGGCTCCTACGAGCAGTACTTC
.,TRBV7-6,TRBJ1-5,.,CASNNGGSQPQHF,TGTGCCAGCAATAATGGAGGGAGTCAGCCCCAGCATTTT
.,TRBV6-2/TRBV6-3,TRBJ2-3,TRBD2,CASSYVLAGDGTDTQYF,TGTGCCAGCAGTTACGTCCTAGCGGGGGACGGGACAGATACGCAGTATTTT
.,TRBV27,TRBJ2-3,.,CAIKASGFGDTDTQYF,TGTGCCATCAAGGCTTCCGGGTTTGGCGACACAGATACGCAGTATTTT
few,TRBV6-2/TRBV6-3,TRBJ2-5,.,CASSYARVQETQYF,TGTGCCAGCAGTTACGCCCGGGTCCAAGAGACCCAGTACTTC
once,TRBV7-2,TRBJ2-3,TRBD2,CASSPTSGVQSDTQYF,TGTGCCAGCAGCCCGACTAGCGGGGTTCAATCAGATACGCAGTATTTT
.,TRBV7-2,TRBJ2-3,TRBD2,CASSFERGVYTQYF,TGTGCCAGCAGCTTTGAGCGGGGGGTCTATACGCAGTATTTT
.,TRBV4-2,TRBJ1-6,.,CASSQDRMSYNSPLHF,TGTGCCAGCAGCCAAGACAGGATGAGCTATAATTCACCCCTCCACTTT
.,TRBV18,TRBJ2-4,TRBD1,CASSSPDRGSDIQYF,TGTGCCAGCTCATCACCTGACAGGGGATCGGACATTCAGTACTTC
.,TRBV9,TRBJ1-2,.,CASSVLQTNSNYGYTF,TGTGCCAGCAGCGTGTTACAGACAAACTCTAACTATGGCTACACCTTC
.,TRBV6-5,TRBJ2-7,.,CASSPPGREIGDEQYF,TGTGCCAGCAGCCCCCCGGGACGGGAGATCGGCGACGAGCAGTACTTC
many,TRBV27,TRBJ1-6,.,CASSLLNSPLHF,TGTGCCAGCAGCCTTTTGAATTCACCCCTCCACTTT